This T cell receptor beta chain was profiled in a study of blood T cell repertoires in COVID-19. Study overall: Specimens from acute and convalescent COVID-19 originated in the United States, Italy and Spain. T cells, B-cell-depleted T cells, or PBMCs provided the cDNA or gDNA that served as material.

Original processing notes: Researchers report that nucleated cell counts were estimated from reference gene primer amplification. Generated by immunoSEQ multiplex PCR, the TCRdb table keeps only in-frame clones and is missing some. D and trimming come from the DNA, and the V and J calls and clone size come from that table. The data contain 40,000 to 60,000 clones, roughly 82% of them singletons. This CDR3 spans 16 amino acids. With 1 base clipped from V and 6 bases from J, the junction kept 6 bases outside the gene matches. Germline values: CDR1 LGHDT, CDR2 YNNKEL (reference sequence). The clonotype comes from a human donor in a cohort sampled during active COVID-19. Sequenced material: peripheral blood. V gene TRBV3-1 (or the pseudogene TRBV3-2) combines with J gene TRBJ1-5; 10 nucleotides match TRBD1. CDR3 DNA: TGTGCCAGCAGCCAAGGTCGGGACAGGGGCTTTCAGCCCCAGCATTTT. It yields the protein CASSQGRDRGFQPQHF.